This T cell receptor beta chain was captured in a study of blood T cell repertoires in COVID-19. Here immunoSEQ multiplex PCR was the method, and the copy in TCRdb shows in-frame clones only, minus some. The sample includes 150,000 to 200,000 clones, roughly 88% of them seen just once. V lost 0 bases, J lost 5 bases, and 10 bases lay in between. CDR3 length: 14 amino acids. Germline-derived CDR1 and CDR2 are ENHRY and SYGVKD. The sequencing sample was made of peripheral blood. The rearrangement joins TRBV10-3 to TRBJ1-2; no firm D call. The sequence came from an elderly woman with active or convalescent COVID-19. The CDR3 bases are TGTGCCATCAGTGAGTCGACGGACTATTATGGCTACACCTTC. This translates into CAISESTDYYGYTF.